This entry lists 26 T cell receptor beta chains sequenced from one sample in a study of T cells in localized non-small cell lung cancer. Data came from immunoSEQ multiplex PCR; TCRdb stores just in-frame clones and leaves some out. Of roughly 24,000 clones in the sample, about 91% are singletons; the top ten hold about 4%. Material: peripheral blood, obtained before any cancer treatment. These receptors were obtained from a female donor aged 60 or older with stage II squamous cell lung carcinoma.

This clone was observed a handful of times. The gene calls are TRBV30 and TRBJ2-7, with a possible D match to TRBD2 (6 bases). The CDR3 totals 13 residues. The ends were cut back, 4 bases at V and 1 base at J, with 11 bases in the middle. CDR1 is GTSNPN and CDR2 is SVGIG in the germline V gene (reference sequence). CDR3 nucleotides: TGTGCCTGGAAAGGGCGGGATTCCTACGAGCAGTACTTC. It yields the protein CAWKGRDSYEQYF.

V is TRBV19 and J is TRBJ2-1; D ambiguous. CDR3 size: 14 residues. V was pared by 3 bases and J by 6 bases, with 12 bases between. Germline values: CDR1 LNHDA, CDR2 SQIVND (reference sequence). The CDR3 protein is CASSIPNLGNEQFF. Here the CDR3 DNA reads TGTGCCAGTAGTATCCCAAACCTGGGCAATGAGCAGTTCTTC.

This chain connects TRBV27 to TRBJ1-2; D is perhaps TRBD1 (6 bases). Deletions cut 8 bases from V and 8 bases from J, with 15 bases between. The CDR3 length is 12 residues. Germline loops: CDR1 MNHEY, CDR2 SMNVEV (reference sequence). The CDR3 reads CASHTGGRGYTF. The CDR3 DNA sequence: TGTGCCAGCCATACGGGGGGCCGGGGCTACACCTTC.

The chain combines TRBV7-9 with TRBJ1-5; TRBD1 matches at 8 bases. Germline V lookup: CDR1 SEHNR, CDR2 FQNEAQ (reference sequence). This CDR3 is 14 amino acids long. The ends lost 4 bases at V and 7 bases at J; junction bases unmatched: 6. CDR3 in DNA: TGTGCCAGCAGCTCGACAGGGGAGGCCCAGCCCCAGCATTTT. This gives the protein CASSSTGEAQPQHF. Filled out from reference TRBV7-9 and TRBJ1-5, the complete variable domain reads DTGVSQNPRHKITKRGQNVTFRCDPISEHNRLYWYRQTLGQGPEFLTYFQNEAQLEKSRLLSDRFSAERPKGSFSTLEIQRTEQGDSAMYLCASSSTGEAQPQHFGDGTRLSIL.

This chain links TRBV5-6 with TRBJ2-5; D is uncertain. The ends were cut back, 2 bases at V and 5 bases at J, with 10 bases in the middle. Germline V gives CDR1 SGHDT, CDR2 YYEEEE. The CDR3 contains 13 residues. CDR3 amino acids: CASSLPSGETQYF. The CDR3 DNA reads as TGTGCCAGCAGCTTACCATCTGGGGAGACCCAGTACTTC.

This clone came up once. The chain recombines TRBV7-9 with TRBJ2-5; 9 bases map to TRBD1. This CDR3 is 15 amino acids long. The ends lost 6 bases at V and 3 bases at J; junction bases unmatched: 8. The germline gives CDR1 SEHNR, CDR2 FQNEAQ (reference sequence). The DNA of the CDR3 is TGTGCCAGCAGGCCCGGGACAGGGACCAAAGAGACCCAGTACTTC. The encoded protein is CASRPGTGTKETQYF.

The J gene is TRBJ2-1, the V gene TRBV6-5, with 9 bases identical to TRBD2. The V gene's germline CDR1 is MNHEY and CDR2 SVGAGI. The CDR3 extends over 15 amino acids. V gave up 10 bases and J gave up 5 bases; unmatched junction bases: 12. Here the CDR3 reads CATADPASGDNEQFF. Written as DNA, the CDR3 is TGTGCCACCGCCGACCCGGCTAGCGGGGACAATGAGCAGTTCTTC.

The chain employs TRBV7-9 and TRBJ1-2, with D unclear. The CDR3 has 15 residues. Germline V gives CDR1 SEHNR, CDR2 FQNEAQ (reference sequence). V was shortened by 0 bases and J by 5 bases, with 13 bases between the two germline ends. CDR3 residues: CASSLAGRTGYGYTF. CDR3 nucleotide sequence: TGTGCCAGCAGCTTAGCGGGCAGGACGGGGTATGGCTACACCTTC. The full variable domain, in which reference TRBV7-9 and TRBJ1-2 provide the parts outside the CDR3, is DTGVSQNPRHKITKRGQNVTFRCDPISEHNRLYWYRQTLGQGPEFLTYFQNEAQLEKSRLLSDRFSAERPKGSFSTLEIQRTEQGDSAMYLCASSLAGRTGYGYTFGSGTRLTVV.

This clone was seen only once. V usage is TRBV5-5 and J usage is TRBJ2-7, with TRBD2 matching 10 bases. Germline values: CDR1 SGHKS, CDR2 YYEKEE (reference sequence). Trimming at V came to 2 bases and at J to 7 bases, leaving 18 bases not matched to a gene. This CDR3 is built from 18 residues. The CDR3 bases are TGTGCCAGCAGCTTCGCGGTCTCTAGCGGGAGCTCCCAGGGGGAGCAGTACTTC. Amino acids: CASSFAVSSGSSQGEQYF.

V usage is TRBV7-2 and J usage is TRBJ2-1; 7 bases align to TRBD1. J gave up 0 bases and V 1 base, and 0 bases lay outside the gene matches. The CDR3 runs to 15 residues. Looked up from germline, CDR1 is SGHTA and CDR2 is FQGNSA. The CDR3 spells CASSLDRGSYNEQFF. CDR3 DNA: TGTGCCAGCAGCTTAGACAGGGGCTCCTACAATGAGCAGTTCTTC.

This chain joins TRBV4-2 and TRBJ1-5, with a weak D call TRBD1 (5 bases). The CDR3 runs to 17 residues. V dropped 0 bases and J dropped 1 base, with 13 bases sitting between them. Germline V gene sequence: CDR1 LGHNA, CDR2 YNFKEQ. CDR3 region: CASSQEDIRGSNQPQHF. CDR3 nucleotides: TGTGCCAGCAGCCAAGAAGATATTAGGGGCAGCAATCAGCCCCAGCATTTT.

The V gene is TRBV4-1, the J gene TRBJ1-4, with 9 bases that match TRBD1. The CDR3 covers 15 residues. V lost 3 bases to trimming and J lost 7 bases; unmatched junction nucleotides: 6. Per the germline V gene, CDR1 is MGHRA and CDR2 is YSYEKL. CDR3 nucleotides: TGCGCCAGCAGCCAGTCCGGGACAGGGACTGAAAAACTGTTTTTT. Translating it yields CASSQSGTGTEKLFF.

V gene TRBV5-1 combines with J gene TRBJ1-1, with D possibly being TRBD1 (6 bases). V shed 2 bases and J shed 6 bases, with 20 bases lying between them. CDR3 size: 16 residues. Germline V gene sequence: CDR1 SGHRS, CDR2 YFSETQ. The CDR3, as DNA: TGCGCCAGCAGCTTACTACAGGGAAGGGAGGGCGCTGAAGCTTTCTTT. Translated: CASSLLQGREGAEAFF.

The chain couples TRBV10-3 to TRBJ2-1; weak D call: TRBD1 (9 bases). The CDR3 covers 18 residues. The V end lost 10 bases, the J end lost 0 bases, and 25 bases lay between the germline ends. Germline-derived CDR1 and CDR2 are ENHRY and SYGVKD. For the CDR3, the DNA is TGTGCCACCGTGGGACAGGGTCAGCGGGGGTCCTCCTACAATGAGCAGTTCTTC. Translated: CATVGQGQRGSSYNEQFF.

The chain uses TRBV30 and TRBJ1-5, with D unclear. Germline CDR1 reads GTSNPN; CDR2 reads SVGIG (reference sequence). The germline V and J ends were trimmed by 3 bases and 5 bases, with 11 bases remaining between them. This CDR3 region has 13 residues. The CDR3 sequence is CAWSENLDQPQHF. CDR3 DNA sequence: TGTGCCTGGAGCGAAAATCTAGATCAGCCCCAGCATTTT.

The chain carries TRBV6-4 and TRBJ1-6; D is unresolved. Trimming cost V 2 bases and J 3 bases, with 5 bases left between them. Per the germline V gene, CDR1 is MRHNA and CDR2 is SNTAGT. The CDR3 has 14 amino acids. CDR3 protein: CASSDEFYNSPLHF. For the CDR3, the DNA is TGTGCCAGCAGTGACGAGTTCTATAATTCACCCCTCCACTTT.

The chain is built from TRBV6-5 and TRBJ1-2; D uncertain. The CDR3 runs 12 residues. Looked up from germline, CDR1 is MNHEY and CDR2 is SVGAGI. The V end lost 0 bases, the J end lost 7 bases, and 6 bases lay between the germline ends. This CDR3 reads CASSYSDSGYTF. The CDR3 coding sequence is TGTGCCAGCAGTTACTCGGATAGTGGCTACACCTTC.

The V and J genes are TRBV5-1 and TRBJ1-1; D is perhaps TRBD1 (5 bases). CDR1 SGHRS and CDR2 YFSETQ come from the germline V gene. Deletions cut 0 bases from V and 5 bases from J, with 8 bases between. There are 13 residues in the CDR3. This CDR3 reads CASSLGAGTEAFF. CDR3 DNA: TGCGCCAGCAGCTTGGGGGCAGGGACTGAAGCTTTCTTT.

In its sample, this clone was seen a few times. V is TRBV30 and J is TRBJ2-7; 8 bases match TRBD1. The CDR3 is 12 amino acids. Unmatched junction bases numbered 3, after V lost 5 bases and J lost 3 bases. CDR1 is GTSNPN and CDR2 is SVGIG in the germline V gene (reference sequence). The CDR3 reads CAWGQGDYEQYF. The DNA of the CDR3 is TGTGCCTGGGGACAGGGCGACTACGAGCAGTACTTC.

CDR3 protein: CASSLQQGNNYGYTF. As DNA, the CDR3 is TGTGCCAGCAGCTTACAGCAGGGAAATAACTATGGCTACACCTTC. V and J are TRBV7-2 and TRBJ1-2, with D perhaps matching TRBD1 (5 bases). V was cut by 2 bases and J by 1 base, with 11 bases left in between. The CDR3 sequence is 15 residues long. In germline, CDR1 is SGHTA, CDR2 FQGNSA.

The chain recombines TRBV7-3 with TRBJ2-5; the D call may be TRBD1 or TRBD2 (5 bases each). The germline CDR1 and CDR2 sequences are SGHTA and FQGTGA. Trimming took off 6 bases at V and 4 bases at J, with 9 bases between the two ends. The CDR3 extends over 12 amino acids. Written as DNA, the CDR3 is TGTGCCAGCAGTTCTGGGGGAGAGACCCAGTACTTC. Amino acids: CASSSGGETQYF.

The rearrangement joins TRBV11-3 to TRBJ2-3, with 7 bases that match TRBD2. The CDR3 is 15 residues long. The V gene's germline CDR1 is SGHNT and CDR2 YENEEA. Trimming at V came to 5 bases and at J to 0 bases, leaving 5 bases not matched to a gene. CDR3 bases: TGTGCCAGCAGCCTGGGACTAACTAGCACAGATACGCAGTATTTT. This translates into CASSLGLTSTDTQYF. The full variable domain, rest sourced from reference TRBV11-3 and TRBJ2-3, is EAGVVQSPRYKIIEKKQPVAFWCNPISGHNTLYWYLQNLGQGPELLIRYENEEAVDDSQLPKDRFSAERLKGVDSTLKIQPAELGDSAVYLCASSLGLTSTDTQYFGPGTRLTVL.

The chain uses TRBV5-1 and TRBJ2-7; 9 bases agree with TRBD2. The length of the CDR3 is 15 residues. The V segment lost 1 base and the J segment 3 bases; nucleotides outside the gene matches: 5. The V gene's germline CDR1 is SGHRS and CDR2 YFSETQ. CDR3: CASSLTSGSLYEQYF. The CDR3 nucleotides are TGCGCCAGCAGCTTGACTAGCGGGTCCCTCTACGAGCAGTACTTC.

Here the CDR3 reads CASSPLAVNENTGELFF. The CDR3 DNA follows: TGTGCCAGTAGTCCTCTAGCGGTAAATGAGAACACCGGGGAGCTGTTTTTT. The rearrangement links TRBV19 to TRBJ2-2; 7 nucleotides align to TRBD2. The CDR3 sequence is 17 residues long. V dropped 5 bases and J dropped 1; count of bases not matched to a gene: 10. Germline CDR1 is LNHDA and CDR2 is SQIVND (reference sequence).

J is TRBJ1-1 and V is TRBV2; D gene ambiguous. Germline loops: CDR1 SNHLY, CDR2 FYNNEI. The CDR3 has 16 residues. V was clipped by 1 base and J by 2 bases, with 14 bases between them. Here the CDR3 reads CASSEGGFRINTEAFF. CDR3 DNA: TGTGCCAGCAGTGAAGGTGGGTTTAGGATAAACACTGAAGCTTTCTTT.

This chain connects TRBV28 to TRBJ1-6, with a weak D call TRBD1 (6 bases). V was shortened by 4 bases and J by 8 bases, with 18 bases between the two germline ends. The CDR3 is 16 amino acids. Germline V CDR1 and CDR2: MDHEN, SYDVKM. The CDR3 protein is CASSSTGKLSHSPLHF. The CDR3 nucleotides are TGTGCCAGCAGTTCTACAGGGAAGCTTTCGCATTCACCCCTCCACTTT.